This T cell receptor (beta chain) was sequenced in a study of T cells in Graves' hyperthyroidism and ophthalmopathy. RNA transcripts gave rise to amplified TCR beta CDR3 regions. The HTBI primer set drove a first-round RT-PCR of the TCR CDR3. TCRdb fed the multiplex PCR reads into MiXCR, producing one record per CDR3 protein. The sample yields almost 500,000 distinct CDR3 sequences, 22% seen once. The length of the CDR3 is 17 residues. Trimming stripped 1 base from V and 6 bases from J, with 18 bases between. CDR1 MGHRA and CDR2 YSYEKL come from the germline V gene. Sequencing used blood. This TCR was sampled from a woman between 70 and 85 years old with Graves' ophthalmopathy. The chain uses TRBV4-1 and TRBJ2-2, with a weak D call TRBD1 (6 bases). This CDR3 is CASSQADPGEVAGELFF. The CDR3 DNA is TGCGCCAGCAGCCAAGCTGATCCAGGGGAAGTTGCCGGGGAGCTGTTTTTT.